The sample holds one count of the clone carrying this T cell receptor beta chain. What it binds is not known. These data come from a study of cytomegalovirus exposure and HLA in healthy donors. Findings and caveats of the study: Sequencing probably produced one cluster of sequence variants that were highly shared. A further, later analysis showed that HLA-associated TCR beta chains (compared with equally common others) were more clonally expanded. Later analysis placed DRB1 highest and HLA-C lowest in TCR association rates, which differed by HLA locus. Listed as cytomegalovirus-associated were 150 to 200 TCR beta chains.

The CDR3 runs to 15 residues. The germline V gene encodes CDR1 ENHRY and CDR2 SYGVKD. With V trimmed by 3 bases and J by 9 bases, 12 bases remained unmatched. The study ran its PCR with 60 Vbeta and 13 Jbeta primers. Measured with immunoSEQ multiplex PCR; TCRdb has only the in-frame clones, and not every one. This table has fewer than 250,000 clones, about 83% appearing once. Input material: PBMCs. This chain joins TRBV10-3 and TRBJ2-3, with 7 bases lining up with TRBD1. This clonotype originated in a woman between 45 and 65 years old in good health and CMV-seropositive. The CDR3 region is CAISDAGTDQITQYF. The CDR3 nucleotides are TGTGCCATCAGTGATGCCGGGACAGACCAGATAACGCAGTATTTT.